The sequence of this TCR beta chain was determined in a study of blood T cell repertoires in COVID-19. Concerning this clone itself: The junction shows a germline mismatch at one end, possibly a read error.

The data were produced by immunoSEQ multiplex PCR, yet TCRdb's version contains in-frame clones alone and is incomplete. The sample consists of 350,000 to 450,000 clones, around 86% of them appearing once. Individuals aged 18 to 89 years were recruited from approximately 24 US areas. CDR3 length: 16 amino acids. Germline assignment: CDR1 LGHDT and CDR2 YNNKEL (reference sequence). This clonotype was obtained from a woman aged 45-59 years who had recovered from COVID-19. J is TRBJ2-7 and V is TRBV3-1 (or the pseudogene TRBV3-2); 15 bases map to TRBD2. The sequenced sample consisted of PBMCs or T cells enriched from blood (not recorded which). The CDR3 here is CASSQGSLGTSGRTRF. The CDR3 DNA follows: TGTGCCAGCAGCCAAGGAAGCCTCGGGACTAGCGGGAGGACCAGGTTC.